This paragraph covers one T cell receptor beta chain sequence. CDR3 length: 15 amino acids. J was trimmed by 4 bases and V by 2 bases; bases with no gene match: 3. CDR1 SGHNT and CDR2 YYREEE come from the germline V gene (reference sequence). These data are taken from a study of HIV-infected patients and healthy controls. Via MiXCR, TCRdb re-called the 5' RACE reads, giving one row per CDR3 protein. Altogether some 67,000 distinct CDR3 sequences are present, about a sixth being singletons, with the ten largest covering around 6%. The rearrangement uses TRBV5-4 and TRBJ2-3, with 11 bases aligning to TRBD1. Input material: CD4+ T cells from blood. This TCR came from a human donor in good health. CDR3 bases: TGTGCCAGCAGCTTTGGACAGGGGGCCCCAGATACGCAGTATTTT. Its protein product is CASSFGQGAPDTQYF.